The sequence of this T cell receptor (beta chain) was determined in a study of Graves' ophthalmopathy and Graves' hyperthyroidism. Patients in the hyperthyroidism group, adults aged 18 to 65, were newly diagnosed, under 2 months' duration. Amplification from RNA transcripts yielded the TCR beta CDR3 regions. The workflow started with a first-round RT-PCR run with HTBI primers and then moved on to a second-round multiplex PCR. In TCRdb, the multiplex PCR reads were re-called with MiXCR into one record per CDR3 protein. The data hold around 1,000,000 distinct CDR3 sequences, with about 36% observed a single time. In the case of this clonotype: The antigen remains undetermined.

Study-level results: Blood was where most expanded thyroid clonotypes above 0.001 frequency also turned up. Discriminating ophthalmopathy from stable hyperthyroidism, a 13-signature model attained a sensitivity of 85% to 90% and a specificity of roughly 81%.

CDR1 is SGHVT and CDR2 is SQSDAQ in the germline V gene. The CDR3 extends over 14 amino acids. J was trimmed by 7 bases and V by 7 bases; bases with no gene match: 10. The sequence was collected from an adult man with Graves' hyperthyroidism. Sequencing input: peripheral blood or thyroid tissue (not recorded which). The gene calls are TRBV7-4 and TRBJ1-5, with 7 nucleotides matching TRBD1. Here the CDR3 DNA reads TGTGCCAGCAACCCCGGAGGGGGCAGCCAGCCCCAGCATTTT. It yields the protein CASNPGGGSQPQHF.